This T cell receptor beta chain was retrieved from a study of monozygotic twins with cystic fibrosis. Study results and limitations: Monozygotic CF twin pairs shared significantly more nucleotide-identical clonotypes than unrelated CF individuals did. J usage was most co-twin-similar in 8 of 16 pairs, V in 13.

The table lists this clone with a count of one. Its antigen is still unknown. Generated by immunoSEQ multiplex PCR, the TCRdb table keeps only in-frame clones and is missing some. The repertoire holds around 20,000 clones, with about 87% as singletons. The specimen was blood. The origin of this receptor is a woman in her 30s with cystic fibrosis.

This CDR3 is CASGRPGPPLHF. Here the CDR3 DNA reads TGTGCTAGTGGGCGTCCCGGGCCACCCCTCCACTTT. This chain joins TRBV12-5 and TRBJ1-6; no clear D gene. The CDR3 loop spans 12 amino acids. CDR1 and CDR2 (germline): LGHNT, FRNRAP. V lost 6 bases to trimming and J lost 11 bases, with 11 bases between them.